The clone carrying this TCR beta chain appeared a few times. The sample comes from a study of early T cells in non-severe SARS-CoV-2 infection. One entry per CDR3 protein results from TCRdb running MiXCR on the 5' RACE reads. The sample includes some 41,000 distinct CDR3 sequences, 4.5% to 7% of them seen just once. V was clipped by 0 bases and J by 10 bases, with 11 bases between them. Germline V gives CDR1 SGHRS, CDR2 YFSETQ. The CDR3 contains 13 residues. The rearrangement links TRBV5-1 to TRBJ2-1, with D hard to call. This receptor was identified in an adult who was a healthcare worker with PCR-confirmed SARS-CoV-2 infection or an uninfected control (not recorded which). Sequenced sample: whole blood. CDR3 in amino acids: CASSLEMSREQFF. The CDR3 DNA follows: TGCGCCAGCAGCTTGGAAATGTCTAGGGAGCAGTTCTTC.